This T cell receptor (beta chain) was observed in a study of blood T cell repertoires in COVID-19. Repertoires were generated with immunoSEQ multiplex PCR, while TCRdb's copy carries only in-frame clones and drops some. Among around 310,000 clones, around 90% were seen once, and the ten largest hold 5% to 6%. Symptom resolution, clearance, or two negative PCRs marked the recovered donors of Cohort 3. The V gene lost 0 bases and the J gene lost 4 bases, with 17 bases spanning the gap. This CDR3 spans 17 amino acids. Germline V CDR1 and CDR2: SGHAT, FQNNGV. This clone was seen a single time. This TCR came from a man aged 25 to 45 who had recovered from COVID-19. V usage is TRBV11-2 and J usage is TRBJ2-3; TRBD2 is a possible D gene (6 bases). The sample was PBMCs or T cells enriched from blood (not recorded which). The CDR3: CASSLEPTQWGADTQYF. The CDR3 DNA reads TGTGCCAGCAGCTTAGAGCCTACCCAATGGGGGGCAGATACGCAGTATTTT. Variable domain in full (rest from reference TRBV11-2 and TRBJ2-3): EAGVAQSPRYKIIEKRQSVAFWCNPISGHATLYWYQQILGQGPKLLIQFQNNGVVDDSQLPKDRFSAERLKGVDSTLKIQPAKLEDSAVYLCASSLEPTQWGADTQYFGPGTRLTVL.